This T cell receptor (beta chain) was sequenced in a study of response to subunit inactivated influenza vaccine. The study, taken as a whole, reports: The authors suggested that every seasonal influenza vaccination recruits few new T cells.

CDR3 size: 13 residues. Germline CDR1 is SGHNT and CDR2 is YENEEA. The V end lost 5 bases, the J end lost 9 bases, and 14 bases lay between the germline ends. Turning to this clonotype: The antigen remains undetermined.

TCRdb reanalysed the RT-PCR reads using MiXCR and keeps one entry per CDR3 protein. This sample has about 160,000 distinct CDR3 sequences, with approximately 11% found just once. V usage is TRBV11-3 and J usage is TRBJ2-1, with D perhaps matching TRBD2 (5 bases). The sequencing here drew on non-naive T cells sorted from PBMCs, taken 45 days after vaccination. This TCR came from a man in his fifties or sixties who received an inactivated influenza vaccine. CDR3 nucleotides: TGTGCCAGCAGCGGTCAACCAGAGGGTGAGCAGTTCTTC. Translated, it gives CASSGQPEGEQFF.